These T cell receptor beta chains were read from a single sample in a study of cytomegalovirus exposure and HLA in healthy donors. Sequencing was performed with immunoSEQ multiplex PCR; in TCRdb, only in-frame clones are kept and a portion is missing. The repertoire holds approximately 120,000 clones, with just under 75% as singletons. What was sequenced was PBMCs. The receptor source for this set is a man between 60 and 75 years old in good health and CMV-seropositive. Both conserved end residues are part of each CDR3. The D gene is left open where the match is weak. Some rows have no size entry. The others give once, few or many, or a class for an expanded clone.

CDR3aa	CDR3nt	j_gene	v_gene	abundance	d_gene
CASASLFGVMNTEAFF	TGTGCCTCAGCTAGCTTATTTGGCGTCATGAACACTGAAGCTTTCTTT	TRBJ1-1	TRBV19	-	-
CASSSAHSGTTGNTIYF	TGCGCCAGCAGCTCCGCCCATTCGGGAACCACTGGAAACACCATATATTTT	TRBJ1-3	TRBV5-1	-	-
CASSMLHGETQYF	TGTGCCAGCAGCATGTTACATGGCGAGACCCAGTACTTC	TRBJ2-5	TRBV7-2	-	-
CASSSQGIPGELFF	TGCGCCAGCAGCTCACAGGGGATACCCGGGGAGCTGTTTTTT	TRBJ2-2	TRBV5-1	-	TRBD1
CSAGGQDQPQHF	TGCAGCGCAGGGGGGCAGGATCAGCCCCAGCATTTT	TRBJ1-5	TRBV29-1	-	TRBD1
CASGSGGSSPLHF	TGTGCCAGCGGATCCGGGGGATCTTCACCCCTCCACTTT	TRBJ1-6	TRBV6-5	-	-
CASSPHRQGLETQYF	TGTGCCAGCAGCCCACATCGACAGGGGCTGGAGACCCAGTACTTC	TRBJ2-5	TRBV9	-	TRBD1
CASSSRGGTGELFF	TGTGCCAGCAGTAGCCGGGGGGGAACCGGGGAGCTGTTTTTT	TRBJ2-2	TRBV2	-	TRBD2
CASSLFQGPNTGNTIYF	TGCGCCAGCAGCTTGTTTCAGGGTCCCAATACTGGAAACACCATATATTTT	TRBJ1-3	TRBV5-1	-	-
CASSFEGVGTDTQYF	TGCGCCAGCAGCTTTGAGGGGGTTGGCACAGATACGCAGTATTTT	TRBJ2-3	TRBV5-1	few	-
CASSLEGGGGQPQHF	TGCGCCAGCAGCTTGGAGGGGGGAGGGGGTCAGCCCCAGCATTTT	TRBJ1-5	TRBV5-1	-	-
CASSLVASQGTENTIYF	TGTGCCAGCAGCCTGGTAGCATCACAGGGAACTGAAAACACCATATATTTT	TRBJ1-3	TRBV7-9	-	-
CASSIRTGTGELFF	TGTGCCAGTAGTATCCGGACAGGGACCGGGGAGCTGTTTTTT	TRBJ2-2	TRBV19	-	TRBD1
CASSLESMAGYTGELFF	TGTGCCAGCAGCTTGGAGTCTATGGCGGGGTACACCGGGGAGCTGTTTTTT	TRBJ2-2	TRBV5-6	-	-